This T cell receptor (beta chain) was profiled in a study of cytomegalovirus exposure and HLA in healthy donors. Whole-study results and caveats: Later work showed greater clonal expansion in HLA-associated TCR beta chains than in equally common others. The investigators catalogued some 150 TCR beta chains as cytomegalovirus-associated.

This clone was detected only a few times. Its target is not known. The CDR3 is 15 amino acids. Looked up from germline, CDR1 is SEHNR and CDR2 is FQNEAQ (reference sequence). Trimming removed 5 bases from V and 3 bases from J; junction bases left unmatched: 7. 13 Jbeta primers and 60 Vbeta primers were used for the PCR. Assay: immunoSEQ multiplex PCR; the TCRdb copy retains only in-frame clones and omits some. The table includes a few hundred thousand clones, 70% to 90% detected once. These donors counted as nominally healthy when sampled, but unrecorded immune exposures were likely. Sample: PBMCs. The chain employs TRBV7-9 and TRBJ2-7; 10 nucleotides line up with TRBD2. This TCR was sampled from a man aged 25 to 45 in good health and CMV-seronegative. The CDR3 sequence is CASSLERGGDYEQYF. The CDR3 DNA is TGTGCCAGCAGCCTAGAGCGGGGGGGGGACTACGAGCAGTACTTC.